The 18 T cell receptor beta chains reported below all come from one sample, sequenced in a study of shared clonotypes between healthy human individuals. The table came from immunoSEQ multiplex PCR; TCRdb's copy has only in-frame clones and leaves some out. Seen here are a few million clones, 95% observed once, and the top ten hold around 0.13%. The sample taken for sequencing was naive CD4+ T cells sorted from blood. Subset given: CD45RA+ positively selected. These receptors were taken from a man in his late teens or twenties in good health.

The gene calls are TRBV5-1 and TRBJ2-1, with 9 nucleotides matching TRBD2. The germline V gene encodes CDR1 SGHRS and CDR2 YFSETQ. The length of the CDR3 is 16 residues. Trimming took 6 bases from V and 4 from J; bases not matched to a gene: 11. In DNA, the CDR3 is TGCGCCAGCACTGTACTCCCGGCGGGAGGGTACAATGAGCAGTTCTTC. This translates into CASTVLPAGGYNEQFF.

This clone came up once. J is TRBJ2-3 and V is TRBV6-4, with a weak D call TRBD1 (5 bases). V was trimmed by 6 bases and J by 0 bases, leaving 13 bases between them. The CDR3 totals 15 residues. The V gene's germline CDR1 is MRHNA and CDR2 SNTAGT. CDR3 nucleotides: TGTGCCAGCAGCACACAGGAGTCTAGCACAGATACGCAGTATTTT. As protein: CASSTQESSTDTQYF.

V and J are TRBV6-1 and TRBJ1-1, with D tentatively TRBD1 (6 bases). Germline V CDR1 and CDR2: MNHNS, SASEGT. Trimming removed 9 bases at V and 1 base at J, with 15 bases between. CDR3 length equals 14 residues. CDR3 amino acids: CASGGQGRNTEAFF. CDR3 in DNA: TGTGCCAGTGGGGGGCAGGGTCGGAACACTGAAGCTTTCTTT.

Note on this clone: Other DNA sequences within the sample encode an identical CDR3. This chain connects TRBV18 to TRBJ2-7; 7 bases agree with TRBD2. The CDR3 contains 13 residues. Trimming took 3 bases from V and 6 from J; bases not matched to a gene: 5. Germline assignment: CDR1 KGHSH and CDR2 LQKENI. This chain's CDR3 is CASSPGGSGEQYF. In DNA form, the CDR3 reads TGTGCCAGCTCACCGGGAGGGTCGGGCGAGCAGTACTTC.

The chain recombines TRBV2 with TRBJ2-2; TRBD2 matches 7 bases. J was trimmed by 7 bases and V by 6 bases; bases with no gene match: 5. The length of the CDR3 is 13 residues. Germline CDR1 is SNHLY and CDR2 is FYNNEI. CDR3 sequence: CASRARENGELFF. In DNA, the CDR3 is TGTGCCAGCAGGGCGCGGGAGAACGGGGAGCTGTTTTTT.

The CDR3 spells CASSYNQALRETQYF. CDR3 nucleotides: TGTGCCAGCAGTTACAATCAAGCTCTCAGAGAGACCCAGTACTTC. V gene TRBV6-5 combines with J gene TRBJ2-5; D uncertain. This CDR3 has 15 amino acids. The V gene lost 2 bases and the J gene lost 4 bases, with 14 bases spanning the gap. Germline V gene lookup returns CDR1 MNHEY and CDR2 SVGAGI.

The sample holds a few counts of this clone. The chain combines TRBV7-2 with TRBJ1-5, with D perhaps matching TRBD1 (5 bases). Germline V CDR1 and CDR2: SGHTA, FQGNSA. The V end lost 5 bases, the J end lost 6 bases, and 14 bases lay between the germline ends. The CDR3 is 14 amino acids. CDR3 bases: TGTGCCAGCAGCCCACAGGCAGGGAGTCAGCCCCAGCATTTT. The encoded protein is CASSPQAGSQPQHF.

J is TRBJ2-5 and V is TRBV28, with TRBD2 identical over 8 bases. Germline-derived CDR1 and CDR2 are MDHEN and SYDVKM. With V trimmed by 2 bases and J by 2 bases, 10 bases remained unmatched. The CDR3 covers 17 residues. Written as DNA, the CDR3 is TGTGCCAGCAGTTTACCCTTAGCGGGGTACTTACAAGAGACCCAGTACTTC. This codes for CASSLPLAGYLQETQYF. The whole variable domain, remainder taken from reference TRBV28 and TRBJ2-5, is DVKVTQSSRYLVKRTGEKVFLECVQDMDHENMFWYRQDPGLGLRLIYFSYDVKMKEKGDIPEGYSVSREKKERFSLILESASTNQTSMYLCASSLPLAGYLQETQYFGPGTRLLVL.

The chain employs TRBV2 and TRBJ2-3; D unclear. Trimming took 1 base from V and 3 from J, leaving 8 bases between them. This CDR3 has 14 residues. The germline CDR1 and CDR2 sequences are SNHLY and FYNNEI. CDR3 amino acids: CASSEDVGTDTQYF. The DNA of the CDR3 is TGTGCCAGCAGTGAAGACGTGGGAACAGATACGCAGTATTTT.

J is TRBJ1-6 and V is TRBV5-4, with a possible D match to TRBD1 (6 bases). V was trimmed by 4 bases and J by 6 bases, leaving 14 bases between them. Germline CDR1 reads SGHNT; CDR2 reads YYREEE (reference sequence). This CDR3 is built from 15 residues. The CDR3: CASSTRQDPNSPLHF. Here the CDR3 DNA reads TGTGCCAGCAGCACCAGACAGGATCCTAATTCACCCCTCCACTTT.

The chain recombines TRBV11-2 with TRBJ2-1; 9 bases are shared with TRBD2. This CDR3 has 15 residues. V lost 6 bases and J lost 3; bases outside the gene matches: 6. CDR1 and CDR2 from the germline V gene are SGHAT and FQNNGV. CDR3 sequence (DNA): TGTGCCAGCAGAACGACTAGCGGAAACTACAATGAGCAGTTCTTC. It codes for CASRTTSGNYNEQFF.

The chain has TRBV18 and TRBJ1-2, with unresolved D. CDR1 and CDR2 from the germline V gene are KGHSH and LQKENI. V dropped 3 bases and J dropped 3 bases, with 11 bases sitting between them. The CDR3 consists of 14 residues. The CDR3 loop is CASSPGRGHYGYTF. The CDR3, as DNA: TGTGCCAGCTCACCGGGCCGGGGTCACTATGGCTACACCTTC. Full variable domain (outside the CDR3, taken from reference TRBV18 and TRBJ1-2): NAGVMQNPRHLVRRRGQEARLRCSPMKGHSHVYWYRQLPEEGLKFMVYLQKENIIDESGMPKERFSAEFPKEGPSILRIQQVVRGDSAAYFCASSPGRGHYGYTFGSGTRLTVV.

J is TRBJ1-2 and V is TRBV7-2; D remains unclear. The CDR3 covers 14 residues. Deletions cut 5 bases from V and 4 bases from J, with 14 bases between. The V gene's germline CDR1 is SGHTA and CDR2 FQGNSA. This CDR3 is CASSPSGVRYGYTF. In DNA form, the CDR3 reads TGTGCCAGCAGCCCCTCCGGGGTACGCTATGGCTACACCTTC.

This chain connects TRBV11-2 to TRBJ2-7; possible D gene TRBD1, 5 bases. Germline CDR1 and CDR2: SGHAT and FQNNGV. The CDR3 consists of 15 residues. V gave up 3 bases and J gave up 6 bases, with 18 bases separating them. The DNA for the CDR3 is TGTGCCAGCAGCTTTGACAGCCTCAGGTCGGGCGAGCAGTACTTC. Translated: CASSFDSLRSGEQYF.

This chain connects TRBV18 to TRBJ2-3; TRBD2 is a possible D gene (7 bases). The CDR3 runs to 17 residues. Germline V gives CDR1 KGHSH, CDR2 LQKENI. V was trimmed by 3 bases and J by 2 bases, leaving 18 bases between them. The DNA for the CDR3 is TGTGCCAGCTCACCGTGGGGGGCTAGCGGATACACAGATACGCAGTATTTT. It codes for CASSPWGASGYTDTQYF.

The CDR3 DNA follows: TGTGCCAGTAGTACACCACAAGGGTCAGATACGCAGTATTTT. Its protein product is CASSTPQGSDTQYF. The chain joins TRBV19 to TRBJ2-3; D unclear. Germline-derived CDR1 and CDR2 are LNHDA and SQIVND (reference sequence). The CDR3 spans 14 residues. The V and J ends lost 4 bases and 4 bases respectively, with 12 bases between them.

The chain combines TRBV19 with TRBJ2-2; D remains unclear. CDR1 is LNHDA, CDR2 SQIVND, per germline (reference sequence). Between the trimmed V and J ends, which lost 1 base and 1 base, there was a span of 7 bases. This CDR3 comprises 15 residues. CDR3: CASSIARKNTGELFF. The CDR3 nucleotides are TGTGCCAGTAGTATAGCCAGGAAGAACACCGGGGAGCTGTTTTTT.

The chain employs TRBV25-1 and TRBJ1-4; TRBD1 is a possible D gene (5 bases). This CDR3 has 16 amino acids. The germline gives CDR1 MGHDK, CDR2 SYGVNS. V lost 3 bases and J lost 8, with 19 bases in between. This chain's CDR3 is CASSDTSGARGEKLFF. The CDR3 region has the DNA TGTGCCAGCAGTGATACCTCCGGGGCGCGTGGGGAAAAACTGTTTTTT.